The subject of this entry is one T cell receptor (beta chain). Trimming removed 0 bases at V and 5 bases at J, with 13 bases between. The CDR3 contains 15 residues. The germline V gene has CDR1 LGHNA and CDR2 YSLEER. The repertoire was sequenced with immunoSEQ multiplex PCR; TCRdb's copy has only in-frame clones and lacks some. The sample shows around 270,000 clones, about 87% of them seen only once. This sample is part of a study of blood T cell repertoires in COVID-19. About the study: Whether acute or convalescent, the COVID-19 samples came from the United States, Italy and Spain.

The chain links TRBV4-3 to TRBJ1-2; D is ambiguous. Sequences were obtained from PBMCs or T cells enriched from blood (not recorded which). The receptor comes from a woman between 40 and 50 years old who had been exposed to COVID-19. The CDR3 sequence is CASSQDWSGTYGYTF. The CDR3 DNA sequence: TGCGCCAGCAGCCAAGATTGGTCGGGAACTTATGGCTACACCTTC.